The clone carrying this T cell receptor (beta chain) was counted ten times or more. The antigen remains undetermined. This record belongs to a study of CD8 T cells in ankylosing spondylitis. Germline V CDR1 and CDR2: SGHRS, YFSETQ. Trimming cost V 2 bases and J 0 bases, with 14 bases left between them. The CDR3 extends over 16 amino acids. Study-wide findings and caveats: Earlier literature documents some of the motif variants in reactive arthritis synovial fluid and blood. Reportedly, disease-linked clones are significantly enriched in ankylosing spondylitis patients' matched synovial fluid. Several highly homologous variants formed a TCR beta motif that appeared characteristic of ankylosing spondylitis blood.

Library preparation for TCR beta used quantitative 5'-RACE with molecular barcodes. TCRdb re-called the 5' RACE reads with MiXCR, one entry per CDR3 protein. Of approximately 210,000 distinct CDR3 sequences in the sample, 9.5% to 15% are singletons; the top ten hold more than 15%. The sequence was obtained from a male donor with ankylosing spondylitis or in good health (not recorded which). The V and J genes are TRBV5-1 and TRBJ1-1; D call uncertain. Sequences were obtained from blood, either unsorted or a sorted T cell fraction (not recorded which). In nucleotides, the CDR3 is TGCGCCAGCAGCTTTACGCAAGCCCCAATGAACACTGAAGCTTTCTTT. This sequence encodes CASSFTQAPMNTEAFF.